Listed here are 26 T cell receptor beta chains from one sample, sequenced in a study of blood T cell repertoires in COVID-19. Libraries were prepared by immunoSEQ multiplex PCR; TCRdb keeps only in-frame clonotypes and omits some of them. The table has some 150,000 clones, about 85% seen once; the top ten hold roughly 2.6%. The sequenced material came from peripheral blood. The origin of the receptors is a human donor with acute or convalescent COVID-19. The donor label of this sample is uncertain.

J is TRBJ2-7 and V is TRBV5-1; perhaps TRBD2 as D (6 bases). The V gene's germline CDR1 is SGHRS and CDR2 YFSETQ. The length of the CDR3 is 13 residues. Deletions cut 3 bases from V and 5 bases from J, with 12 bases between. The CDR3 loop is CASSYGDSNEQYF. As DNA, the CDR3 is TGCGCCAGCAGCTACGGGGACTCGAACGAGCAGTACTTC.

The chain joins TRBV4-3 to TRBJ1-1; 8 nucleotides line up with TRBD1. The junction had 12 bases not matched to a gene; V was cut back by 4 bases and J by 5 bases. CDR1 and CDR2 (germline): LGHNA, YSLEER. The length of the CDR3 is 16 residues. DNA for the CDR3: TGCGCCAGCAGCCCCGGCCCATATGACAGGGGTACTGAAGCTTTCTTT. As protein: CASSPGPYDRGTEAFF.

The chain couples TRBV14 to TRBJ2-1; 8 bases are a match to TRBD2. The CDR3 contains 13 residues. CDR1 and CDR2 from the germline V gene are SGHDN and FVKESK. The trim removed 3 bases at V and 6 bases at J, leaving 1 base unmatched. CDR3 in amino acids: CASSHGLANEQFF. The CDR3 DNA follows: TGTGCCAGCAGCCATGGACTAGCCAATGAGCAGTTCTTC. The complete variable domain, with remaining parts taken from reference TRBV14 and TRBJ2-1, reads EAGVTQFPSHSVIEKGQTVTLRCDPISGHDNLYWYRRVMGKEIKFLLHFVKESKQDESGMPNNRFLAERTGGTYSTLKVQPAELEDSGVYFCASSHGLANEQFFGPGTRLTVL.

Only a few counts were recorded for this clone. The chain uses TRBV9 and TRBJ2-7, with TRBD1 matching 9 bases. V lost 0 bases to trimming and J lost 6 bases; unmatched junction nucleotides: 10. This CDR3 is 16 amino acids long. CDR1 SGDLS and CDR2 YYNGEE come from the germline V gene. CDR3 residues: CASSVDTGGPQTEQYF. Here the CDR3 DNA reads TGTGCCAGCAGCGTAGATACAGGGGGCCCCCAGACCGAGCAGTACTTC.

Only a few counts were recorded for this clone. The chain has TRBV19 and TRBJ1-6; D gene uncertain. The CDR3 spans 12 residues. Trimming stripped 5 bases from V and 13 bases from J, with 12 bases between. Germline-derived CDR1 and CDR2 are LNHDA and SQIVND (reference sequence). Here the CDR3 DNA reads TGTGCCAGTAGTGACAATTTCGAGCCCCTCCACTTT. Amino acids: CASSDNFEPLHF.

This sequence joins TRBV7-2 and TRBJ2-7; a possible D gene is TRBD2 (5 bases). V was cut by 2 bases and J by 0 bases, with 8 bases left in between. The CDR3 is 14 residues long. CDR1 is SGHTA, CDR2 FQGNSA, per germline. DNA of the CDR3: TGTGCCAGCAGCTTACTAGCCGCCTCCTACGAGCAGTACTTC. Its translation is CASSLLAASYEQYF.

This sequence joins TRBV7-2 and TRBJ2-1; D call uncertain. The CDR3 has 19 residues. Germline-derived CDR1 and CDR2 are SGHTA and FQGNSA. The V end lost 0 bases, the J end lost 6 bases, and 24 bases lay between the germline ends. CDR3 sequence: CASSLAALSGSLYRNEQFF. The CDR3 DNA sequence: TGTGCCAGCAGCTTAGCTGCCTTGAGTGGTTCTTTATATCGCAATGAGCAGTTCTTC.

V usage is TRBV19 and J usage is TRBJ1-3, with D unresolved. The CDR3 covers 13 residues. Germline CDR1 is LNHDA and CDR2 is SQIVND (reference sequence). V gave up 6 bases and J gave up 9 bases, with 15 bases separating them. Here the CDR3 reads CASRNTPSSTIYF. CDR3 nucleotides: TGTGCCAGTAGGAACACCCCGTCAAGCACCATATATTTT.

The chain uses TRBV5-8 and TRBJ1-2, with 9 positions matching TRBD1. J lost 4 bases, V lost 1 base, and 5 bases had no gene match. The length of the CDR3 is 15 residues. Germline CDR1 is SGHTS and CDR2 is YDEGEE. CDR3 residues: CASSLWTGVSYGYTF. The CDR3 DNA follows: TGTGCCAGCAGCTTGTGGACAGGGGTGAGCTATGGCTACACCTTC. Full variable domain (rest looked up from reference TRBV5-8 and TRBJ1-2): EAGVTQSPTHLIKTRGQQATLRCSPISGHTSVYWYQQALGLGLQFLLWYDEGEERNRGNFPPRFSGRQFPNYSSELNVNALELEDSALYLCASSLWTGVSYGYTFGSGTRLTVV.

V is TRBV9 and J is TRBJ1-6, with D tentatively TRBD1 (5 bases). CDR3 length: 16 residues. CDR1 SGDLS and CDR2 YYNGEE come from the germline V gene. V was shortened by 2 bases and J by 6 bases, with 15 bases between the two germline ends. The CDR3 protein is CASSVTATSSNSPLHF. For the CDR3, the DNA is TGTGCCAGCAGCGTGACAGCTACCTCAAGTAATTCACCCCTCCACTTT.

The chain joins TRBV2 to TRBJ2-4; 9 nucleotides align to TRBD1. The ends lost 6 bases at V and 2 bases at J; junction bases unmatched: 14. Germline V CDR1 and CDR2: SNHLY, FYNNEI. This CDR3 is 18 amino acids long. The DNA for the CDR3 is TGTGCCAGCAGGGGAACCCCCGGGACAGGGCCACCCAAAAACATTCAGTACTTC. It specifies CASRGTPGTGPPKNIQYF. Based on the CDR3 plus reference TRBV2 and TRBJ2-4, the full variable domain is EPEVTQTPSHQVTQMGQEVILRCVPISNHLYFYWYRQILGQKVEFLVSFYNNEISEKSEIFDDQFSVERPDGSNFTLKIRSTKLEDSAMYFCASRGTPGTGPPKNIQYFGAGTRLSVL.

V gene TRBV19 combines with J gene TRBJ2-3, with 8 bases aligning to TRBD2. Germline trimming cut 3 bases from V and 4 bases from J; bases unmatched to any gene: 6. From germline, CDR1 is LNHDA and CDR2 SQIVND (reference sequence). CDR3 length equals 15 residues. The CDR3 DNA reads as TGTGCCAGTAGTATTTTACCGGGAGGGCCAGATACGCAGTATTTT. Amino acids: CASSILPGGPDTQYF.

V usage is TRBV12-3 or TRBV12-4 and J usage is TRBJ2-5, with no clear D. Trimming took 0 bases from V and 3 from J, leaving 2 bases between them. There are 12 residues in the CDR3. The CDR3 is CASSLAKETQYF. The DNA of the CDR3 is TGTGCCAGCAGTTTAGCCAAAGAGACCCAGTACTTC.

This chain connects TRBV6-1 to TRBJ1-2, with D perhaps TRBD1 (5 bases). Germline V gene lookup returns CDR1 MNHNS and CDR2 SASEGT. The CDR3 extends over 16 amino acids. Trimming removed 1 base at V and 4 bases at J, with 16 bases between. The CDR3 protein is CASSEGNRDSRYGYTF. In DNA form, the CDR3 reads TGTGCCAGCAGTGAAGGGAACCGCGACAGCCGCTATGGCTACACCTTC.

CDR3 amino acids: CASSPMRSETQYF. CDR3 DNA: TGTGCCAGCAGCCCCATGCGGTCGGAGACCCAGTACTTC. The genes are TRBV9 and TRBJ2-5; no clear D gene. The CDR3 contains 13 residues. The V gene's germline CDR1 is SGDLS and CDR2 YYNGEE. Trimming cost V 4 bases and J 5 bases, with 12 bases left between them.

J is TRBJ1-2 and V is TRBV28, with unresolved D. V was clipped by 3 bases and J by 0 bases, with 5 bases between them. The CDR3 contains 13 residues. Germline V gene data show CDR1 as MDHEN and CDR2 as SYDVKM. CDR3 DNA sequence: TGTGCCAGCAGTTTCACTCCTAACTATGGCTACACCTTC. It is translated as CASSFTPNYGYTF.

The V call is TRBV6-4, the J call TRBJ2-3; perhaps TRBD2 as D (5 bases). Germline values: CDR1 MRHNA, CDR2 SNTAGT. The CDR3 spans 15 residues. Trimming removed 5 bases at V and 2 bases at J, with 14 bases between. The CDR3 spells CASSQKAADTDTQYF. CDR3 DNA: TGTGCCAGCAGTCAAAAAGCGGCAGACACAGATACGCAGTATTTT.

The chain uses TRBV7-9 and TRBJ1-1; unclear D gene. V lost 2 bases, J lost 11 bases, and 12 bases lay in between. The CDR3 is made up of 12 amino acids. CDR1 is SEHNR and CDR2 is FQNEAQ in the germline V gene (reference sequence). The CDR3 reads CASSLNAIAAFF. The CDR3 DNA is TGTGCCAGCAGCTTAAATGCCATTGCGGCTTTCTTT.

This chain connects TRBV18 to TRBJ1-3, with D perhaps TRBD1 (5 bases). With 5 bases removed from V and 2 bases from J, the gap between germline ends came to 16 bases. The CDR3 is 16 amino acids. Germline V gives CDR1 KGHSH, CDR2 LQKENI. In DNA, the CDR3 is TGTGCCAGCTCAGCCTCGACAGTGGCAACTGGAAACACCATATATTTT. Translated: CASSASTVATGNTIYF.

V is TRBV13 and J is TRBJ2-7, with TRBD2 identical over 10 bases. The CDR3 spans 14 residues. Germline V gene data show CDR1 as PRHDT and CDR2 as FYEKMQ (reference sequence). The V and J ends lost 6 bases and 2 bases, in that order; junction bases with no gene match: 4. The CDR3 protein is CASSFTSGTYEQYV. In DNA, the CDR3 is TGTGCCAGCAGTTTCACTAGCGGGACCTACGAGCAGTACGTC.

This clone was seen a single time. The rearrangement links TRBV7-9 to TRBJ2-4, with D unclear. V was trimmed by 1 base and J by 2 bases, leaving 12 bases between them. Germline V CDR1 and CDR2: SEHNR, FQNEAQ (reference sequence). The CDR3 is made up of 16 amino acids. CDR3 protein: CASSLGPEISKNIQYF. CDR3 DNA sequence: TGTGCCAGCAGCTTAGGGCCGGAGATCTCCAAAAACATTCAGTACTTC.

The chain carries TRBV5-6 and TRBJ2-7; TRBD2 is a possible D gene (5 bases). V lost 5 bases, J lost 1 base, and 19 bases lay in between. The CDR3 totals 16 residues. Per the germline V gene, CDR1 is SGHDT and CDR2 is YYEEEE. CDR3 in amino acids: CASSYLLAGGSYEQYV. The CDR3 DNA follows: TGTGCCAGCAGTTACCTGCTAGCAGGAGGTTCCTACGAGCAGTACGTC.

The J gene is TRBJ2-1, the V gene TRBV21-1; the table assigns TRBD2, which was not confirmed against the DNA. TRBV21-1 counts as a pseudogene. The CDR3 is 14 residues long. In DNA, the CDR3 is TGTGCCAGCAGAAAGCGGGAGGGCCGTGGTGAGCAGTTCTTC. This translates into CASRKREGRGEQFF.

This chain connects TRBV6-5 to TRBJ1-6; weak D call: TRBD1 (6 bases). Trimming removed 5 bases at V and 7 bases at J, with 15 bases between. CDR1 is MNHEY and CDR2 is SVGAGI in the germline V gene. The CDR3 has 15 residues. CDR3 bases: TGTGCCAGCAGTCGCTCGGGGGGGCCAAATTCACCCCTCCACTTT. It encodes CASSRSGGPNSPLHF.

J is TRBJ1-6 and V is TRBV12-3 or TRBV12-4; D unclear. V was clipped by 5 bases and J by 10 bases, with 12 bases between them. The CDR3 runs 13 residues. CDR3 sequence reads: CASSLDWRSPLHF. The CDR3 DNA reads as TGTGCCAGCAGTCTCGACTGGAGGTCACCCCTCCACTTT.

This clone was seen more than once but under ten times. The chain couples TRBV4-3 to TRBJ1-4; D is possibly TRBD1 (5 bases). The V gene lost 3 bases and the J gene lost 0 bases, with 14 bases spanning the gap. The germline CDR1 and CDR2 sequences are LGHNA and YSLEER. The CDR3 runs 17 residues. The CDR3 sequence is CASSHTPGGTTNEKLFF. The DNA of the CDR3 is TGCGCCAGCAGCCACACCCCCGGGGGAACAACTAATGAAAAACTGTTTTTT.